The 15 T cell receptor beta chains given below trace back to one sample, sequenced in a study of T cells of healthy individuals (dated by TCRdb to the late 2010s). Library method: 5' RACE. TCRdb shows the sequencer as Illumina MiSeq. TCRdb reran the public reads through fastp at Q25 and MiXCR, keeping productive beta chains. Each entry is one CDR3 protein sequence, shown with its most common DNA and genes. In all, the sample holds about 96,000 distinct CDR3 sequences, and roughly 18% of those were seen once. The top ten hold 6.2% of the sample. These receptors were taken from a human donor in good health.

The chain carries TRBV5-1 and TRBJ1-4; D is possibly TRBD1 (5 bases). Germline values: CDR1 SGHRS, CDR2 YFSETQ. The CDR3 extends over 15 amino acids. Trimming took 0 bases from V and 8 from J, leaving 14 bases between them. The CDR3 coding sequence is TGCGCCAGCAGCTTGGGAGTAGGGGAGGGCGAAAAACTGTTTTTT. It is translated as CASSLGVGEGEKLFF.

This clonotype was picked up a small number of times. J is TRBJ2-2 and V is TRBV2; D gene uncertain. The CDR3 spans 11 residues. Trimming pared 6 bases from V and 7 bases from J, leaving 6 bases between. CDR1 SNHLY and CDR2 FYNNEI come from the germline V gene. The CDR3 DNA sequence: TGTGCCAGCAGGTCGAACGGGGAGCTGTTTTTT. Amino acid sequence: CASRSNGELFF.

Only a few counts were recorded for this clonotype. The gene calls are TRBV7-2 and TRBJ1-5, with 7 bases that match TRBD1. V lost 6 bases, J lost 6 bases, and 14 bases stayed unmatched. Germline V gene lookup returns CDR1 SGHTA and CDR2 FQGNSA. This CDR3 comprises 16 residues. In nucleotides, the CDR3 is TGTGCCAGCAGTAGACAGGGAGGGTACTCTGCTCAGCCCCAGCATTTT. Translating gives CASSRQGGYSAQPQHF.

The V and J genes are TRBV4-3 and TRBJ2-5, with D perhaps matching TRBD2 (5 bases). CDR1 LGHNA and CDR2 YSLEER come from the germline V gene. Trimming took 1 base from V and 5 from J, leaving 11 bases between them. This CDR3 has 14 residues. CDR3 region: CASSQAPSRETQYF. The CDR3 coding sequence is TGCGCCAGCAGCCAAGCTCCTAGCCGGGAGACCCAGTACTTC.

There are a few counts of this clonotype. The rearrangement joins TRBV7-8 to TRBJ2-5, with 8 bases fitting TRBD1. There are 14 residues in the CDR3. V was clipped by 10 bases and J by 1 base; unmatched bases: 8. Germline assignment: CDR1 SGHVS and CDR2 FQNEAQ. The CDR3 here is CAITGQELQETQYF. Here the CDR3 DNA reads TGTGCCATTACGGGACAGGAACTCCAAGAGACCCAGTACTTC.

This clonotype was seen repeatedly, ten times or more. This chain joins TRBV29-1 and TRBJ2-7; 12 bases map to TRBD2. V was clipped by 6 bases and J by 0 bases; unmatched bases: 0. The CDR3 covers 13 residues. Germline V gene sequence: CDR1 SQVTM, CDR2 ANQGSEA. CDR3 sequence (DNA): TGCAGCGTGACTAGCGGGAGCTCCTACGAGCAGTACTTC. This codes for CSVTSGSSYEQYF.

This chain uses TRBV20-1 with TRBJ2-3; D remains ambiguous. V lost 0 bases and J lost 5, with 9 bases in between. The CDR3 covers 13 residues. The germline CDR1 and CDR2 sequences are DFQATT and SNEGSKA (reference sequence). The CDR3 DNA follows: TGCAGTGCTAGAGAGGGCCCCGGAGATACGCAGTATTTT. Residues: CSAREGPGDTQYF.

This clonotype was picked up a small number of times. This rearrangement joins TRBV7-2 to TRBJ2-5, with D perhaps given as TRBD1 or TRBD2 (7 bases each). The V gene lost 2 bases and the J gene lost 4 bases, with 14 bases spanning the gap. This CDR3 comprises 15 residues. The V gene's germline CDR1 is SGHTA and CDR2 FQGNSA. The CDR3 sequence: CASSLLRGGGETQYF. The CDR3 DNA follows: TGTGCCAGCAGCTTACTCAGGGGGGGGGGAGAGACCCAGTACTTC.

The CDR3 sequence is CASSMRLGGTEAFF. In DNA, the CDR3 is TGTGCCAGTAGTATGCGCCTCGGGGGCACTGAAGCTTTCTTT. V usage is TRBV19 and J usage is TRBJ1-1; D is perhaps TRBD1 (5 bases). Trimming removed 3 bases from V and 4 bases from J, with 12 bases in between. The germline V gene encodes CDR1 LNHDA and CDR2 SQIVND (reference sequence). The CDR3 runs to 14 residues. The full variable domain, its missing parts supplied by reference TRBV19 and TRBJ1-1, is DGGITQSPKYLFRKEGQNVTLSCEQNLNHDAMYWYRQDPGQGLRLIYYSQIVNDFQKGDIAEGYSVSREKKESFPLTVTSAQKNPTAFYLCASSMRLGGTEAFFGQGTRLTVV.

This clonotype was counted between two and nine times. The J gene is TRBJ2-5, the V gene TRBV28; D unresolved. The CDR3 is made up of 13 amino acids. The ends were cut back, 1 base at V and 4 bases at J, with 7 bases in the middle. Per the germline V gene, CDR1 is MDHEN and CDR2 is SYDVKM. DNA for the CDR3: TGTGCCAGCAGTTTATCCCGCGCAGAGACCCAGTACTTC. Translating gives CASSLSRAETQYF.

Turning to this clonotype: An end of the junction does not agree with germline; a read error may underlie this. The chain carries TRBV25-1 and TRBJ2-5; tentatively, D is TRBD1 (5 bases). The CDR3 spans 14 residues. Germline V gene data show CDR1 as MGHDK and CDR2 as SYGVNS. CDR3 coding DNA: TGTGTCAGCAGAGAGGACACTGGTGTAGGGTCCCAGTACTTC. Its translation: CVSREDTGVGSQYF. The whole variable domain, remainder taken from reference TRBV25-1 and TRBJ2-5, is EADIYQTPRYLVIGTGKKITLECSQTMGHDKMYWYQQDPGMELHLIHYSYGVNSTEKGDLSSESTVSRIRTEHFPLTLESARPSHTSQYLCVSREDTGVGSQYFGPGTRLLVL.

This rearrangement joins TRBV7-9 to TRBJ2-7; possibly TRBD1 or TRBD2 for D (5 bases each). CDR3 size: 14 residues. Germline V gene data show CDR1 as SEHNR and CDR2 as FQNEAQ (reference sequence). Trimming left V 5 bases short and J 5 bases short, with 16 bases between. Here the CDR3 reads CASSQDGGAHEQYF. The CDR3 DNA reads as TGTGCCAGCAGCCAAGATGGGGGAGCCCACGAGCAGTACTTC.

This clonotype showed up many times. The chain is built from TRBV29-1 and TRBJ1-5; D gene uncertain. Looked up from germline, CDR1 is SQVTM and CDR2 is ANQGSEA. This CDR3 is built from 13 residues. V was shortened by 7 bases and J by 3 bases, with 13 bases between the two germline ends. CDR3 bases: TGCAGCGCTGCCCGGGGAAACAATCAGCCCCAGCATTTT. This gives the protein CSAARGNNQPQHF.

The chain recombines TRBV7-2 with TRBJ2-7; 13 bases align to TRBD2. Looked up from germline, CDR1 is SGHTA and CDR2 is FQGNSA. The ends lost 5 bases at V and 6 bases at J; junction bases unmatched: 7. This CDR3 region has 15 residues. CDR3 in amino acids: CASSPTSGRASEQYF. The CDR3 bases are TGTGCCAGCAGCCCTACTAGCGGGAGGGCCTCCGAGCAGTACTTC.

This clonotype has a count of ten or more. J is TRBJ2-7 and V is TRBV27; no clear D. The V end was cut by 5 bases, the J end by 7 bases, with 18 bases between. Looked up from germline, CDR1 is MNHEY and CDR2 is SMNVEV (reference sequence). CDR3 length: 14 amino acids. CDR3 in amino acids: CASSNLGPTREQYF. The DNA for the CDR3 is TGTGCCAGCAGTAACCTTGGGCCCACAAGGGAGCAGTACTTC.